This TCR beta chain appears in the sequencing data of a study of CD8 T cells in ankylosing spondylitis. Germline-derived CDR1 and CDR2 are LGHDT and YNNKEL (reference sequence). The CDR3 is 15 residues long. MiXCR, applied by TCRdb to the 5' RACE reads, yields one record per CDR3 protein. The table includes over 700,000 distinct CDR3 sequences, about 20% detected once. General observations from the study: Clones tied to disease were said to be significantly enriched in matched ankylosing spondylitis synovial fluid. Characteristic of ankylosing spondylitis blood, it appeared, was a TCR beta motif comprising roughly 8 highly homologous variants.

This clonotype was observed a handful of times. Its antigen is unknown. Mismatch with germline at one junction end may stem from a read error. This sequence was found in a male donor with ankylosing spondylitis. The sequenced sample consisted of blood, either unsorted or a sorted T cell fraction (not recorded which). This chain connects TRBV3-1 to TRBJ1-2; D is perhaps TRBD1 (5 bases). The CDR3 is CASSQELTAGYGHTF. In DNA form, the CDR3 reads TGTGCCAGCAGCCAAGAGTTGACAGCAGGCTATGGCCACACCTTC.